This passage covers 30 T cell receptor beta chains from one sample sequenced in a study of blood T cell repertoires in COVID-19. Data came from immunoSEQ multiplex PCR; TCRdb stores just in-frame clones and leaves some out. The table has fewer than 40,000 clones, 75% to 90% seen once; the top ten hold about 25%. Sequenced sample: peripheral blood. These receptors came from a woman of 80 years or more with active or convalescent COVID-19.

V is TRBV25-1 and J is TRBJ2-5, with 7 bases aligning to TRBD1. The CDR3 is 15 residues long. CDR1 and CDR2 (germline): MGHDK, SYGVNS. V lost 3 bases, J lost 5 bases, and 9 bases stayed unmatched. This CDR3 is CASSDHRGLKETQYF. The CDR3 DNA is TGTGCCAGCAGTGACCACAGGGGATTGAAGGAGACCCAGTACTTC.

This chain uses TRBV2 with TRBJ1-5, with D hard to call. Germline lookup yields CDR1 SNHLY and CDR2 FYNNEI. The CDR3 is 15 residues long. V shed 4 bases and J shed 0 bases, with 10 bases lying between them. CDR3 sequence (DNA): TGTGCCAGCAGTGGGCAGGCAACTAGCAATCAGCCCCAGCATTTT. The encoded protein is CASSGQATSNQPQHF.

The chain links TRBV7-8 to TRBJ2-7; 8 bases fit TRBD1. CDR1 and CDR2 (germline): SGHVS, FQNEAQ. This CDR3 is 15 amino acids long. The V gene end was trimmed by 4 bases and the J gene end by 3 bases; junction bases not matched to a gene: 8. CDR3 protein: CASSSPTGTGYEQYF. The CDR3 nucleotides read TGTGCCAGCAGCTCACCGACTGGGACAGGCTACGAGCAGTACTTC.

This chain connects TRBV29-1 to TRBJ2-1, with 9 bases identical to TRBD2. V shed 6 bases, J shed 4 bases, and the junction held 4 bases outside the gene matches. The CDR3 extends over 13 amino acids. From germline, CDR1 is SQVTM and CDR2 ANQGSEA. The CDR3 is CSVKRGEYNEQFF. CDR3 bases: TGCAGCGTAAAGCGGGGGGAGTACAATGAGCAGTTCTTC.

This clone qualifies as medium-sized. CDR3 DNA: TGCAGTGCTAGTGCTAGCGCCGGGATAGATACGCAGTATTTT. Its protein product is CSASASAGIDTQYF. The chain employs TRBV20-1 and TRBJ2-3; tentative D call: TRBD2 (6 bases). CDR1 is DFQATT and CDR2 is SNEGSKA in the germline V gene (reference sequence). Trimming took 3 bases from V and 5 from J, leaving 15 bases between them. This CDR3 is built from 14 residues.

V usage is TRBV28 and J usage is TRBJ2-2; 9 nucleotides agree with TRBD2. This CDR3 is 17 amino acids long. The V gene's germline CDR1 is MDHEN and CDR2 SYDVKM. Trimming removed 6 bases from V and 0 bases from J; junction bases left unmatched: 8. In nucleotides, the CDR3 is TGTGCCAGCAGGCTCCGCGGGGGGGTCGCGAACACCGGGGAGCTGTTTTTT. This sequence encodes CASRLRGGVANTGELFF.

In this sample, this clone is medium-sized. This chain links TRBV29-1 with TRBJ1-5; no reliable D call. Trimming took off 4 bases at V and 2 bases at J, with 9 bases between the two ends. The CDR3 length is 13 residues. Per germline, CDR1 SQVTM and CDR2 ANQGSEA. The CDR3: CSVGSRGNQPQHF. The CDR3 DNA is TGCAGCGTTGGGTCTCGGGGCAATCAGCCCCAGCATTTT.

This clone was counted once. V usage is TRBV19 and J usage is TRBJ1-6; 11 nucleotides line up with TRBD1. V was pared by 4 bases and J by 9 bases, with 11 bases of the junction left unmatched. The CDR3 runs to 17 residues. Looked up from germline, CDR1 is LNHDA and CDR2 is SQIVND (reference sequence). CDR3 DNA sequence: TGTGCCAGTAGTACCCCCTGGGGACAGGGGGTTGGTTCACCCCTCCACTTT. The encoded protein is CASSTPWGQGVGSPLHF.

The rearrangement uses TRBV19 and TRBJ1-5; D may be TRBD1 (5 bases). Trimming took 1 base from V and 3 from J, leaving 13 bases between them. CDR3 length: 16 amino acids. Germline assignment: CDR1 LNHDA and CDR2 SQIVND (reference sequence). Written as DNA, the CDR3 is TGTGCCAGTAGTATAGCGTCCCCGGGGGTCAATCAGCCCCAGCATTTT. Translating gives CASSIASPGVNQPQHF.

J is TRBJ2-2 and V is TRBV27; D is perhaps TRBD1 (6 bases). V lost 5 bases and J 0 bases, leaving 13 bases between the germline ends. The germline V gene encodes CDR1 MNHEY and CDR2 SMNVEV (reference sequence). This CDR3 is built from 16 residues. CDR3 sequence (DNA): TGTGCCAGCAGTGTAGCCGGGACATCGAACACCGGGGAGCTGTTTTTT. Translated, it gives CASSVAGTSNTGELFF.

This clone was counted a single time. The chain has TRBV10-3 and TRBJ2-1; 10 bases match TRBD1. The CDR3 runs to 14 residues. V shed 6 bases and J 7 bases; nucleotides not matched to a gene: 6. Germline values: CDR1 ENHRY, CDR2 SYGVKD. The CDR3 protein is CAIRRDRGRNEQFF. The CDR3 DNA is TGTGCCATCAGGAGGGACAGGGGCAGGAATGAGCAGTTCTTC.

Comment on this clone: The sample contains more than one DNA sequence encoding this CDR3. The V gene is TRBV19, the J gene TRBJ2-3; D may be TRBD1 (5 bases). Trimming took 3 bases from V and 3 from J, leaving 13 bases between them. The CDR3 has 15 amino acids. Germline V gene data show CDR1 as LNHDA and CDR2 as SQIVND (reference sequence). The CDR3 region is CASSILGEGTDTQYF. The CDR3 DNA follows: TGTGCCAGTAGTATTTTAGGGGAAGGGACAGATACGCAGTATTTT.

The CDR3: CASSQPDRDSGNTIYF. The CDR3 bases are TGTGCCAGCAGCCAACCAGACAGGGACTCTGGAAACACCATATATTTT. The chain links TRBV3-1 (or the pseudogene TRBV3-2) to TRBJ1-3; TRBD1 matches at 7 bases. The CDR3 covers 16 residues. Trimming removed 2 bases from V and 0 bases from J; junction bases left unmatched: 4. Germline CDR1 is LGHDT and CDR2 is YNNKEL (reference sequence).

The V and J genes are TRBV29-1 and TRBJ2-1; 7 bases fit TRBD1. Germline values: CDR1 SQVTM, CDR2 ANQGSEA. CDR3 length: 13 amino acids. Trimming cost V 7 bases and J 1 base; bases outside gene matches: 4. The DNA for the CDR3 is TGCAGCGCCCGGGACAGTTCCTACAATGAGCAGTTCTTC. This translates into CSARDSSYNEQFF.

This chain connects TRBV5-1 to TRBJ1-6, with TRBD1 matching 10 bases. This CDR3 spans 14 amino acids. V was clipped by 4 bases and J by 10 bases; unmatched bases: 5. Germline CDR1 is SGHRS and CDR2 is YFSETQ. The CDR3 sequence is CASSDGTGDSPLHF. The CDR3 DNA reads TGCGCCAGCAGCGACGGGACAGGGGACTCACCCCTCCACTTT.

CDR3 sequence: CASTWGSFRNEQFF. The CDR3 DNA follows: TGTGCCAGCACCTGGGGCTCTTTCAGGAATGAGCAGTTCTTC. V gene TRBV5-4 combines with J gene TRBJ2-1, with D possibly TRBD1 on 5 matching bases. Germline V gene sequence: CDR1 SGHNT, CDR2 YYREEE (reference sequence). The V gene lost 6 bases and the J gene lost 7 bases, with 17 bases spanning the gap. The CDR3 runs 14 residues.

J is TRBJ2-4 and V is TRBV10-2, with TRBD2 matching over 8 bases. Per the germline V gene, CDR1 is WSHSY and CDR2 is SAAADI. Germline trimming cut 4 bases from V and 2 bases from J; bases unmatched to any gene: 13. The CDR3 contains 18 residues. CDR3 nucleotides: TGCGCCAGCAGTGCAATCCGCTTTGCGGGGGGCTCCAAAAACATTCAGTACTTC. This sequence encodes CASSAIRFAGGSKNIQYF.

This sequence joins TRBV21-1 and TRBJ2-6; the table's D call TRBD1 went unverified against the DNA. TRBV21-1 is a pseudogene. This CDR3 is 19 amino acids long. The CDR3 DNA is TGTGCCAGCAGCCCCCCACCAAGACCAACCTCAGGGGGGGCCAACGTCCTGACTTTC. Translation gives CASSPPPRPTSGGANVLTF.

This rearrangement joins TRBV2 to TRBJ2-1; 13 bases fit TRBD2. Germline V CDR1 and CDR2: SNHLY, FYNNEI. The CDR3 runs to 16 residues. J was trimmed by 2 bases and V by 6 bases; bases with no gene match: 4. The CDR3 sequence is CASSTGTSGAYNEQFF. The CDR3 DNA reads as TGTGCCAGCAGCACCGGGACTAGCGGGGCCTACAATGAGCAGTTCTTC.

The chain joins TRBV7-2 to TRBJ1-2; no clear D gene. This CDR3 spans 12 amino acids. The germline gives CDR1 SGHTA, CDR2 FQGNSA. The V end lost 5 bases, the J end lost 5 bases, and 9 bases lay between the germline ends. The CDR3 loop is CASSPPRYGYTF. CDR3 sequence (DNA): TGTGCCAGCAGCCCCCCCCGGTATGGCTACACCTTC.

The V call is TRBV10-3, the J call TRBJ1-6; no clear D gene. CDR1 ENHRY and CDR2 SYGVKD come from the germline V gene. CDR3 size: 12 residues. Trimming took 6 bases from V and 8 from J, leaving 8 bases between them. In DNA, the CDR3 is TGTGCCATCAGGCGTCGCGATTCACCCCTCCACTTT. Translation: CAIRRRDSPLHF.

The chain recombines TRBV27 with TRBJ2-7; 8 bases are shared with TRBD1. V lost 5 bases, J lost 2 bases, and 8 bases stayed unmatched. The CDR3 length is 15 residues. The germline gives CDR1 MNHEY, CDR2 SMNVEV (reference sequence). CDR3 nucleotide sequence: TGTGCCAGCAGTCCCGGGACAGGTCTTACCTACGAGCAGTACTTC. The encoded protein is CASSPGTGLTYEQYF.

V usage is TRBV6-6 and J usage is TRBJ2-5, with unresolved D. V dropped 3 bases and J dropped 1 base, with 9 bases sitting between them. The CDR3 is 14 amino acids. Germline CDR1 and CDR2: MNHNY and SVGAGI (reference sequence). CDR3 nucleotide sequence: TGTGCCAGCAGTTATCCCCTAGGCCAAGAGACCCAGTACTTC. Translated, it gives CASSYPLGQETQYF.

CDR3 nucleotides: TGTGCCAGCTGTGGCCCGGAGGTTCAGCCCCAGCATTTT. Its protein product is CASCGPEVQPQHF. The chain couples TRBV28 to TRBJ1-5; D gene unclear. CDR1 is MDHEN and CDR2 is SYDVKM in the germline V gene. The CDR3 is made up of 13 amino acids. V lost 8 bases to trimming and J lost 6 bases, with 14 bases between them.

The rearrangement links TRBV10-2 to TRBJ1-6; perhaps TRBD1 as D (6 bases). There are 16 residues in the CDR3. Trimming removed 8 bases from V and 10 bases from J, with 24 bases in between. Germline loops: CDR1 WSHSY, CDR2 SAAADI. The CDR3 sequence: CASLVGGAKARSPLHF. CDR3 DNA: TGCGCCAGCTTAGTTGGGGGCGCCAAGGCTAGGTCACCCCTCCACTTT.

The V call is TRBV5-1, the J call TRBJ1-2; D unclear. With 0 bases removed from V and 2 bases from J, the gap between germline ends came to 11 bases. The CDR3 runs to 15 residues. CDR1 is SGHRS, CDR2 YFSETQ, per germline. CDR3 protein: CASSLGGQPNYGYTF. The CDR3 DNA follows: TGCGCCAGCAGCTTGGGCGGGCAGCCCAACTATGGCTACACCTTC. The full variable domain, rest sourced from reference TRBV5-1 and TRBJ1-2, is KAGVTQTPRYLIKTRGQQVTLSCSPISGHRSVSWYQQTPGQGLQFLFEYFSETQRNKGNFPGRFSGRQFSNSRSEMNVSTLELGDSALYLCASSLGGQPNYGYTFGSGTRLTVV.

This rearrangement joins TRBV4-1 to TRBJ2-1; 12 positions match TRBD1. CDR3 length equals 17 residues. Germline assignment: CDR1 MGHRA and CDR2 YSYEKL. V was pared by 4 bases and J by 7 bases, with 11 bases of the junction left unmatched. CDR3 protein: CASSPRSGTGGWNEQFF. CDR3 bases: TGCGCCAGCAGCCCACGATCCGGGACAGGGGGCTGGAATGAGCAGTTCTTC.

This chain connects TRBV2 to TRBJ2-5, with a weak D call TRBD2 (6 bases). The germline V gene encodes CDR1 SNHLY and CDR2 FYNNEI. The CDR3 loop spans 16 amino acids. V shed 1 base and J shed 2 bases, with 14 bases lying between them. CDR3 protein: CASSEGLRGRQETQYF. The CDR3, as DNA: TGTGCCAGCAGTGAAGGTCTGCGGGGTAGACAAGAGACCCAGTACTTC.

This chain links TRBV6-1 with TRBJ1-2; D possibly corresponds to TRBD1 (6 bases). Germline-derived CDR1 and CDR2 are MNHNS and SASEGT. The CDR3 runs to 15 residues. V lost 1 base, J lost 4 bases, and 13 bases lay in between. The CDR3 DNA follows: TGTGCCAGCAGTGAAGGAGGGGGGGGAGGCTATGGCTACACCTTC. This codes for CASSEGGGGGYGYTF.

The chain uses TRBV3-1 (or the pseudogene TRBV3-2) and TRBJ2-3; 15 bases match TRBD2. This CDR3 has 16 residues. Trimming at V came to 4 bases and at J to 5 bases, leaving 4 bases not matched to a gene. Per germline, CDR1 LGHDT and CDR2 YNNKEL (reference sequence). The CDR3 reads CASSRTSGGVRDTQYF. CDR3 nucleotide sequence: TGTGCCAGCAGCCGGACTAGCGGGGGGGTGAGAGATACGCAGTATTTT.